The clone carrying this T cell receptor beta chain has just one count. A much larger clone is a single base away; this may be a read error. Other DNA sequences of this sample code for an identical CDR3. The data are from a study of blood T cell repertoires in COVID-19. Assay: immunoSEQ multiplex PCR; the TCRdb copy retains only in-frame clones and omits some. Seen here are 250,000 to 350,000 clones, roughly 83% observed once, and the top ten hold roughly 1.5%. This CDR3 is 18 amino acids long. The germline V gene has CDR1 SGHDN and CDR2 FVKESK. Specimen: peripheral blood. This chain uses TRBV14 with TRBJ2-5, with TRBD2 matching 10 bases. The sequence was collected from a human donor with COVID-19, enrolled during active disease. The donor label of this sample is uncertain. CDR3 region: CASSQGWTSGDIQETQYF. CDR3 sequence (DNA): TGTGCTAGCAGCCAAGGCTGGACTAGCGGTGATATTCAAGAGACCCAGTACTTC.